Following are 28 T cell receptor beta chains from one sample sequenced in a study of cytomegalovirus exposure and HLA in healthy donors. The protocol was immunoSEQ multiplex PCR, while the TCRdb copy is restricted to in-frame clones and leaves out a portion. The table records some 68,000 clones, approximately 96% of them present only once. The sample comprised PBMCs. The origin of the receptors is a man younger than 30 in good health and CMV-seronegative.

V usage is TRBV18 and J usage is TRBJ1-5; D gene unclear. V lost 4 bases and J 0 bases, leaving 16 bases between the germline ends. Germline CDR1 is KGHSH and CDR2 is LQKENI. The CDR3 runs to 17 residues. The CDR3 DNA is TGTGCCAGCTCACTTTCGGGGTTAGGTCTTAGCAATCAGCCCCAGCATTTT. Translated: CASSLSGLGLSNQPQHF.

The genes are TRBV27 and TRBJ2-3; 8 bases line up with TRBD2. V lost 3 bases and J lost 1; bases outside the gene matches: 0. The germline CDR1 and CDR2 sequences are MNHEY and SMNVEV (reference sequence). The CDR3 consists of 14 residues. CDR3 loop: CASSLTSGTDTQYF. The CDR3 nucleotides are TGTGCCAGCAGTTTGACTAGCGGCACAGATACGCAGTATTTT.

J is TRBJ2-1 and V is TRBV19, with 10 bases matching TRBD2. V lost 5 bases, J lost 1 base, and 5 bases stayed unmatched. Germline CDR1 LNHDA, CDR2 SQIVND (reference sequence). CDR3 length: 16 residues. The CDR3: CASSGWTSGSYNEQFF. The CDR3 coding sequence is TGTGCCAGTAGTGGATGGACTAGCGGATCCTACAATGAGCAGTTCTTC. Full variable domain (outside the CDR3, taken from reference TRBV19 and TRBJ2-1): DGGITQSPKYLFRKEGQNVTLSCEQNLNHDAMYWYRQDPGQGLRLIYYSQIVNDFQKGDIAEGYSVSREKKESFPLTVTSAQKNPTAFYLCASSGWTSGSYNEQFFGPGTRLTVL.

This chain uses TRBV13 with TRBJ2-3; tentative D call: TRBD1 (6 bases). The germline V gene has CDR1 PRHDT and CDR2 FYEKMQ (reference sequence). The CDR3 has 15 amino acids. V lost 3 bases and J 1 base, leaving 11 bases between the germline ends. The CDR3 bases are TGTGCCAGCAGCTTGGGGGACACCCGCACAGATACGCAGTATTTT. Its protein product is CASSLGDTRTDTQYF.

This clone has only one observation. The V and J genes are TRBV19 and TRBJ2-3, with D maybe TRBD1 (6 bases). Germline CDR1 is LNHDA and CDR2 is SQIVND (reference sequence). The CDR3 contains 16 residues. Trimming cost V 5 bases and J 0 bases, with 15 bases left between them. CDR3: CASSRRTGSSTDTQYF. CDR3 in DNA: TGTGCCAGTAGTCGTCGTACAGGGTCTAGCACAGATACGCAGTATTTT.

The chain couples TRBV6-1 to TRBJ1-4; D is unclear. CDR3 size: 14 residues. V shed 8 bases and J shed 7 bases, with 17 bases lying between them. Germline CDR1 reads MNHNS; CDR2 reads SASEGT. CDR3 region: CASPRINGAEKLFF. CDR3 bases: TGTGCCAGCCCAAGAATCAACGGTGCTGAAAAACTGTTTTTT.

The chain carries TRBV6-5 and TRBJ1-1; 9 bases line up with TRBD1. CDR3 length equals 14 residues. The trim removed 6 bases at V and 1 base at J, leaving 3 bases unmatched. Per germline, CDR1 MNHEY and CDR2 SVGAGI. The chain's CDR3 is CASRAGQGNTEAFF. The CDR3, as DNA: TGTGCCAGCAGGGCGGGACAGGGGAACACTGAAGCTTTCTTT.

CDR3 protein: CASSLGLGTALQYF. The CDR3 region has the DNA TGTGCCAGCAGCTTAGGTCTGGGGACAGCCCTGCAGTACTTC. The chain has TRBV13 and TRBJ2-7; 7 bases map to TRBD1. The V gene's germline CDR1 is PRHDT and CDR2 FYEKMQ (reference sequence). The trim removed 0 bases at V and 9 bases at J, leaving 8 bases unmatched. The CDR3 is 14 residues long.

The chain's CDR3 is CASSEALGQGVNEQFF. CDR3 nucleotides: TGTGCCAGCAGTGAAGCGCTTGGGCAGGGGGTCAATGAGCAGTTCTTC. This sequence joins TRBV6-1 and TRBJ2-1, with TRBD1 matching over 7 bases. The V segment lost 0 bases and the J segment 6 bases; nucleotides outside the gene matches: 8. The germline CDR1 and CDR2 sequences are MNHNS and SASEGT. This CDR3 comprises 16 residues.

A remark on this clone: Other DNA sequences in the same sample also yield this CDR3. The chain carries TRBV6-1 and TRBJ1-1; TRBD1 might be the D (5 bases). The CDR3 is 13 residues long. Germline-derived CDR1 and CDR2 are MNHNS and SASEGT. The ends were cut back, 2 bases at V and 2 bases at J, with 6 bases in the middle. The CDR3 nucleotides read TGTGCCAGCAGTGAACAGGGTAACACTGAAGCTTTCTTT. Protein: CASSEQGNTEAFF.

The chain recombines TRBV27 with TRBJ1-3; 7 nucleotides agree with TRBD1. Germline CDR1 reads MNHEY; CDR2 reads SMNVEV (reference sequence). The CDR3 runs 15 residues. Unmatched junction bases numbered 7, after V lost 5 bases and J lost 3 bases. CDR3 region: CASSPGDSGGNTIYF. The DNA of the CDR3 is TGTGCCAGCAGTCCGGGGGACAGTGGTGGAAACACCATATATTTT.

V and J are TRBV28 and TRBJ1-2; possible D gene TRBD1, 6 bases. Germline assignment: CDR1 MDHEN and CDR2 SYDVKM. V dropped 9 bases and J dropped 5 bases, with 22 bases sitting between them. The length of the CDR3 is 15 residues. The CDR3 bases are TGTGCCAGTTACTTAGGGGGGGGAGCGGGGTATGGCTACACCTTC. Encoded protein: CASYLGGGAGYGYTF.

The chain has TRBV11-2 and TRBJ2-1, with 8 bases identical to TRBD1. The V gene end was trimmed by 4 bases and the J gene end by 6 bases; junction bases not matched to a gene: 14. This CDR3 is built from 17 residues. Per the germline V gene, CDR1 is SGHAT and CDR2 is FQNNGV. The CDR3, as DNA: TGTGCCAGCAGCTCAATAGGTGGACAGGGTTCAGGCAATGAGCAGTTCTTC. Translated: CASSSIGGQGSGNEQFF. The full variable domain, with the rest looked up from reference TRBV11-2 and TRBJ2-1, is EAGVAQSPRYKIIEKRQSVAFWCNPISGHATLYWYQQILGQGPKLLIQFQNNGVVDDSQLPKDRFSAERLKGVDSTLKIQPAKLEDSAVYLCASSSIGGQGSGNEQFFGPGTRLTVL.

The rearrangement joins TRBV5-4 to TRBJ1-1, with a tentative D call TRBD1 (6 bases). This CDR3 has 14 residues. Per germline, CDR1 SGHNT and CDR2 YYREEE (reference sequence). V lost 0 bases to trimming and J lost 5 bases, with 11 bases between them. CDR3 sequence reads: CASSLDRVGTEAFF. CDR3 DNA: TGTGCCAGCAGCTTGGACAGGGTTGGGACTGAAGCTTTCTTT.

The J gene is TRBJ2-7, the V gene TRBV28, with TRBD1 identical over 9 bases. In germline, CDR1 is MDHEN, CDR2 SYDVKM. CDR3 length: 13 residues. The junction had 4 bases not matched to a gene; V was cut back by 5 bases and J by 5 bases. The CDR3 region has the DNA TGTGCCAGCAGTGGGACAGGGTTAGACGAGCAGTACTTC. Translating gives CASSGTGLDEQYF. The full variable domain, completed using reference TRBV28 and TRBJ2-7, is DVKVTQSSRYLVKRTGEKVFLECVQDMDHENMFWYRQDPGLGLRLIYFSYDVKMKEKGDIPEGYSVSREKKERFSLILESASTNQTSMYLCASSGTGLDEQYFGPGTRLTVT.

The CDR3 DNA reads TGCAGCGTTGAATGGCGGGAGGTCTACAATGAGCAGTTCTTC. Protein: CSVEWREVYNEQFF. The chain is built from TRBV29-1 and TRBJ2-1; TRBD2 matches 8 bases. V was clipped by 2 bases and J by 3 bases; unmatched bases: 3. Per germline, CDR1 SQVTM and CDR2 ANQGSEA. This CDR3 is 14 amino acids long.

The chain is built from TRBV19 and TRBJ1-6, with 9 nucleotides matching TRBD1. The CDR3 covers 16 residues. Germline CDR1 and CDR2: LNHDA and SQIVND (reference sequence). The V segment lost 7 bases and the J segment 7 bases; nucleotides outside the gene matches: 11. The CDR3 bases are TGTGCCAGTACCCCCGGGACAGGGAGTCGGAATTCACCCCTCCACTTT. Amino acids: CASTPGTGSRNSPLHF.

The chain uses TRBV9 and TRBJ1-2; D is undetermined. The CDR3 has 12 residues. Trimming left V 7 bases short and J 5 bases short, with 12 bases between. Germline-derived CDR1 and CDR2 are SGDLS and YYNGEE. DNA for the CDR3: TGTGCCAGCTCCGGTTGGAGATATGGCTACACCTTC. This sequence encodes CASSGWRYGYTF.

The chain couples TRBV19 to TRBJ1-4; no firm D call. V lost 3 bases and J lost 0, with 14 bases in between. Germline V CDR1 and CDR2: LNHDA, SQIVND (reference sequence). The CDR3 consists of 17 residues. This CDR3 is CASSIRGQLATNEKLFF. The DNA for the CDR3 is TGTGCCAGTAGTATTAGAGGGCAACTCGCAACTAATGAAAAACTGTTTTTT.

The CDR3 region is CASTQVTNTEAFF. The DNA of the CDR3 is TGTGCCAGCACACAGGTTACGAACACTGAAGCTTTCTTT. This chain joins TRBV2 and TRBJ1-1; D might be TRBD1 (5 bases). Germline-derived CDR1 and CDR2 are SNHLY and FYNNEI. CDR3 length equals 13 residues. The ends were cut back, 7 bases at V and 1 base at J, with 10 bases in the middle.

This rearrangement joins TRBV6-5 to TRBJ2-3; D possibly corresponds to TRBD2 (6 bases). V lost 6 bases to trimming and J lost 1 base, with 14 bases between them. This CDR3 is 15 amino acids long. Germline V lookup: CDR1 MNHEY, CDR2 SVGAGI. The CDR3 DNA sequence: TGTGCCAGCAGCCCCGGGGCGGGACGCACAGATACGCAGTATTTT. This translates into CASSPGAGRTDTQYF.

Only one count was recorded for this clone. The chain carries TRBV7-9 and TRBJ2-3; D call uncertain. CDR3 length: 15 residues. Germline values: CDR1 SEHNR, CDR2 FQNEAQ (reference sequence). Trimming stripped 0 bases from V and 3 bases from J, with 10 bases between. The CDR3 loop is CASSLAGQATDTQYF. The CDR3 region has the DNA TGTGCCAGCAGCTTAGCCGGTCAAGCTACAGATACGCAGTATTTT.

Only one count was recorded for this clone. The V and J genes are TRBV7-6 and TRBJ1-1; possible D gene TRBD1, 5 bases. Germline values: CDR1 SGHVS, CDR2 FNYEAQ. Trimming stripped 11 bases from V and 0 bases from J, with 10 bases between. CDR3 size: 12 residues. Here the CDR3 reads CASRGLNTEAFF. The CDR3 DNA reads as TGTGCCTCGCGGGGGTTGAACACTGAAGCTTTCTTT.

The rearrangement joins TRBV11-3 to TRBJ2-2, with D possibly TRBD2 on 6 matching bases. The CDR3 contains 17 residues. The ends were cut back, 5 bases at V and 3 bases at J, with 19 bases in the middle. Germline assignment: CDR1 SGHNT and CDR2 YENEEA. In DNA, the CDR3 is TGTGCCAGCAGCCCCGGAGGGTGGTCTTTGGACACCGGGGAGCTGTTTTTT. Translation: CASSPGGWSLDTGELFF.

V gene TRBV28 combines with J gene TRBJ1-1; TRBD1 agrees at 9 bases. The length of the CDR3 is 13 residues. In germline, CDR1 is MDHEN, CDR2 SYDVKM. The V segment lost 7 bases and the J segment 4 bases; nucleotides outside the gene matches: 4. The CDR3 DNA reads TGTGCCAGCAAAAGGACAGGGGCCACTGAAGCTTTCTTT. Its protein is CASKRTGATEAFF.

The genes are TRBV6-5 and TRBJ2-7; 8 positions agree with TRBD2. Trimming cost V 4 bases and J 3 bases; bases outside gene matches: 8. CDR3 length: 15 residues. Germline CDR1 is MNHEY and CDR2 is SVGAGI. This CDR3 reads CASSLVTGTSYEQYF. CDR3 DNA: TGTGCCAGCAGTTTGGTTACCGGGACTAGCTACGAGCAGTACTTC.

The chain combines TRBV6-5 with TRBJ2-7; 8 bases match TRBD1. Per the germline V gene, CDR1 is MNHEY and CDR2 is SVGAGI. CDR3 size: 14 residues. V trimming: 6 bases; J trimming: 3 bases; junction bases outside the gene matches: 7. The CDR3 DNA reads as TGTGCCAGCAGAAGACAGGGGACAAGCTACGAGCAGTACTTC. Its protein product is CASRRQGTSYEQYF.

The rearrangement links TRBV4-2 to TRBJ2-5; perhaps TRBD2 as D (7 bases). Germline V CDR1 and CDR2: LGHNA, YNFKEQ. V lost 1 base, J lost 5 bases, and 14 bases lay in between. The length of the CDR3 is 15 residues. The CDR3 is CASSQALGGPETQYF. In DNA form, the CDR3 reads TGTGCCAGCAGCCAAGCTCTCGGGGGGCCGGAGACCCAGTACTTC.